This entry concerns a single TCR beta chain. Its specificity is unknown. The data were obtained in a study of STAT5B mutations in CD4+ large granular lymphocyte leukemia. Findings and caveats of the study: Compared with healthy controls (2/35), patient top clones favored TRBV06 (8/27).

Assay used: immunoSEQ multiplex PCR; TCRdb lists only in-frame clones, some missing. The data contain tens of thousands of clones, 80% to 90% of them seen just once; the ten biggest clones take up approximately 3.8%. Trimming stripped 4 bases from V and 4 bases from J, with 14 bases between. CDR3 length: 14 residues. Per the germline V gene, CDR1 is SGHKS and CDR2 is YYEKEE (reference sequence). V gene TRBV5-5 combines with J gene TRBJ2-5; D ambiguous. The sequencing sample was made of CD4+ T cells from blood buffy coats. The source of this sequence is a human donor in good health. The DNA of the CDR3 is TGTGCCAGCAGCCCTCTGGATTCTAGAGAGACCCAGTACTTC. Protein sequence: CASSPLDSRETQYF.